Below, one T cell receptor beta chain is given with its context. This clonotype was observed many times. Which antigen it targets is not known. No much larger clone is present one base from it, and per-base qualities are unavailable. The data derive from a study of regulatory T cells in long-lasting Graves disease (dated by TCRdb to the early 2020s). Regarding the complete study: Newly diagnosed Graves' disease patients had taken antithyroid drugs for less than 3 months. Peripheral blood TCR sequencing and RNA sequencing compared persistent Graves' disease patients with newly diagnosed Graves' disease patients. The study was conducted in China and was registered as a clinical trial. A total of about 33 samples underwent TCR sequencing, from around 13 patients with persistent Graves' disease and around 20 patients with newly diagnosed Graves' disease. Study-level results and caveats: Only the TCR beta chain was sequenced and analyzed. Because the primary lesion, thyroid tissue, could not be accessed, the study looked at peripheral blood alone. As a limitation, the authors acknowledged that the small sample size may reduce accuracy. Preferential use of TRBV28, TRBJ1-2 and TRBJ2-5 was observed in persistent disease, whereas TRBV20-1 and TRBJ2-1 were favored in newly diagnosed disease. Compared with newly diagnosed patients, patients with persistent Graves' disease had lower TCR Shannon entropy and fewer highly expanded clones, which suggests clonal expansion. Persistent patients shared more public clonotypes among themselves (around 3,000) than newly diagnosed patients did (approximately 970).

To prepare the library, multiplex PCR was applied. The instrument given in TCRdb is Illumina HiSeq 4000. To build TCR beta libraries, CDR3 regions were amplified by Arm-PCR using iRepertoire HTBI primers. Before sequencing, the PCR products went through gel purification. The authors' analysis ran thus. A total of 62 TRBV and some 15 TRBJ segments were identified across samples and were used for gene usage analysis of CDR3 amino acid clonotypes. COPE and FqMerger were used to merge filtered high-quality paired reads into contigs. BLAST was used to align contigs to the IMGT TRBV, TRBD and TRBJ reference genes, and CDR3 was defined following IMGT. Any clonotype with a frequency above 0.1% was counted as a highly expanded clone. Repertoire diversity was measured by Shannon entropy, and V-J evenness by the Gini coefficient. A clonotype was considered public if more than one individual shared it. The raw public reads went through TCRdb reprocessing: fastp at Q25, MiXCR clone calling, in-frame beta chains kept. Each entry is one CDR3 protein sequence, shown with its most common DNA and genes. TCRdb's processing, not the authors', yielded these V and J calls. In all, the sample holds about 200,000 distinct CDR3 sequences, and approximately 16% of those were seen once. Approximately 20% of the sample belongs to the ten largest clones.

Sequences LNHDA (CDR1) and SQIVND (CDR2) are obtained from the germline V gene (reference sequence). The V end loses 8 bases and the J end loses 7 bases, and a stretch of 18 bases separates them. The cysteine opens and the phenylalanine closes a CDR3 of 14 amino acids. Only the CDR3 DNA is retained, 42 bases long and in frame from the first base. The time point label for this specimen denotes: newly diagnosed GD, antithyroid drugs for less than 3 months. RNA was extracted from PBMCs in TRIzol for both TCR sequencing and RNA sequencing. The diagnosis of Graves' disease followed American Thyroid Association guidelines. Patients for the study were recruited at an endocrinology department in Xi'an, China. Each patient gave 7 to 9.5 milliliters of peripheral blood, collected in an EDTA anticoagulant tube. PBMCs were isolated by Ficoll Paque Plus density gradient separation without further T cell sorting. RNA quality was checked with an Agilent 2100 Bioanalyzer and agarose gel, and concentration with a NanoDrop 2000.

Sequenced material: peripheral blood mononuclear cells (PBMCs), taken at new diagnosis, from a patient treated with antithyroid drugs. The sequence came from a female donor with Graves disease. The chain employs TRBV19 and TRBJ1-5; TRBD1 is possibly the D segment (6 matching bases). The DNA reads as follows: TGTGCCAGTTCGGGACACCCAACGGGGCAGCCCCAGCATTTT. The encoded protein is CASSGHPTGQPQHF.